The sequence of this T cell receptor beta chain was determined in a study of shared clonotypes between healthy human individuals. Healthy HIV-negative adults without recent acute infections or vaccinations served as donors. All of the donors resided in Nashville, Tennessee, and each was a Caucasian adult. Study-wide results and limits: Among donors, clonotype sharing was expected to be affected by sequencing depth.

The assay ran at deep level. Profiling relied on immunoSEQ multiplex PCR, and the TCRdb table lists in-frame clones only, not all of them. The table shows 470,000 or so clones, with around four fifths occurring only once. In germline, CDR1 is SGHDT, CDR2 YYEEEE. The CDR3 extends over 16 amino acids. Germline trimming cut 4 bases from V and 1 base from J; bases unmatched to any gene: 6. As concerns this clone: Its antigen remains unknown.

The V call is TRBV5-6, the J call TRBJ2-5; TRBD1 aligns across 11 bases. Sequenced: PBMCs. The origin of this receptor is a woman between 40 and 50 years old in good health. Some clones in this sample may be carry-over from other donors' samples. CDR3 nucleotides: TGTGCCAGCAGCAAAGCCGGGACAGGGGGCCAAGAGACCCAGTACTTC. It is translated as CASSKAGTGGQETQYF.